Below are 24 T cell receptor beta chains sequenced from a single sample in a study of regulatory T cells in long-lasting Graves disease. Noted time point: persistent/refractory GD, antithyroid drugs over 5 years with positive TRAb. PBMC RNA served as the TCR library source. Through Arm-PCR of CDR3 regions and iRepertoire HTBI primers, TCR beta libraries were built. MiXCR, run by TCRdb on the multiplex PCR reads, gives a single entry per CDR3 protein. This table has some 470,000 distinct CDR3 sequences, roughly a fifth appearing once. Material: peripheral blood mononuclear cells (PBMCs), obtained when the disease was refractory, from a patient treated with antithyroid drugs. These receptor sequences come from a female donor with Graves disease.

This chain links TRBV20-1 with TRBJ2-5; TRBD2 aligns across 9 bases. Germline lookup yields CDR1 DFQATT and CDR2 SNEGSKA (reference sequence). The CDR3 has 14 residues. J was trimmed by 5 bases and V by 2 bases; bases with no gene match: 6. DNA for the CDR3: TGCAGTGCTAGATCTAGCGGGATAAGTGAGACCCAGTACTTC. Translation: CSARSSGISETQYF.

This clonotype was counted a few times. V is TRBV29-1 and J is TRBJ1-1; the match to TRBD1 covers 8 bases. V was pared by 7 bases and J by 0 bases, with 4 bases of the junction left unmatched. CDR1 SQVTM and CDR2 ANQGSEA come from the germline V gene. CDR3 length equals 13 residues. CDR3 in amino acids: CSAGDRLNTEAFF. For the CDR3, the DNA is TGCAGCGCCGGGGACAGGTTGAACACTGAAGCTTTCTTT.

This clonotype was picked up many times. CDR3 in DNA: TGTGCCAGCAGTCCTTTCGCCGTTCAGGGTAGCGAAAAACTGTTTTTT. This codes for CASSPFAVQGSEKLFF. The chain uses TRBV28 and TRBJ1-4; D may be TRBD1 (5 bases). The CDR3 loop spans 16 amino acids. V dropped 5 bases and J dropped 8 bases, with 21 bases sitting between them. CDR1 is MDHEN and CDR2 is SYDVKM in the germline V gene.

In this sample, this clonotype turned up a few times. The chain is built from TRBV7-9 and TRBJ2-6; 7 bases align to TRBD1. CDR1 and CDR2 (germline): SEHNR, FQNEAQ (reference sequence). The CDR3 consists of 15 residues. J was trimmed by 2 bases and V by 3 bases; bases with no gene match: 1. The CDR3 sequence is CASSFGTAGANVLTF. The CDR3 bases are TGTGCCAGCAGCTTTGGGACAGCTGGGGCCAACGTCCTGACTTTC.

In its sample, this clonotype was seen many times. The chain uses TRBV10-3 and TRBJ2-6; perhaps TRBD1 as D (6 bases). Germline assignment: CDR1 ENHRY and CDR2 SYGVKD. V was pared by 3 bases and J by 0 bases, with 15 bases between. This CDR3 is built from 18 residues. DNA of the CDR3: TGTGCCATCAGTGACGGGGCAGGGGAAAACTCTGGGGCCAACGTCCTGACTTTC. It codes for CAISDGAGENSGANVLTF.

In this sample, this clonotype turned up a few times. The rearrangement joins TRBV14 to TRBJ2-5; D might be TRBD1 or TRBD2, each matching 6 bases. The V end lost 0 bases, the J end lost 1 base, and 21 bases lay between the germline ends. Germline V gives CDR1 SGHDN, CDR2 FVKESK. The length of the CDR3 is 19 residues. The chain's CDR3 is CASSQDWGPGAMSQETQYF. CDR3 coding DNA: TGTGCCAGCAGCCAAGATTGGGGGCCGGGGGCAATGAGCCAAGAGACCCAGTACTTC.

At least ten counts were recorded for this clonotype. This sequence joins TRBV28 and TRBJ1-1, with TRBD1 identical over 9 bases. The CDR3 totals 14 residues. J lost 4 bases, V lost 6 bases, and 6 bases had no gene match. Germline assignment: CDR1 MDHEN and CDR2 SYDVKM. The CDR3 nucleotides read TGTGCCAGCAGAATACAGGGGGCGCCCACTGAAGCTTTCTTT. Protein product: CASRIQGAPTEAFF.

Many counts were recorded for this clonotype. The chain combines TRBV7-2 with TRBJ2-7; TRBD2 matches 13 bases. Germline CDR1 and CDR2: SGHTA and FQGNSA. The CDR3 covers 17 residues. V gave up 6 bases and J gave up 6 bases; unmatched junction bases: 14. CDR3 in amino acids: CASRPPGLAGANIEQYF. CDR3 nucleotide sequence: TGTGCCAGCAGGCCACCTGGACTAGCGGGAGCCAATATCGAGCAGTACTTC.

This clonotype was detected only a few times. The chain joins TRBV20-1 to TRBJ2-5, with D hard to call. The CDR3 has 13 residues. In germline, CDR1 is DFQATT, CDR2 SNEGSKA (reference sequence). V shed 4 bases and J shed 1 base, with 10 bases lying between them. The CDR3 spells CSAIAPTQETQYF. The CDR3 nucleotides read TGCAGTGCTATAGCTCCTACCCAAGAGACCCAGTACTTC.

To note about this clonotype: A read error is likely, as this CDR3 ends without the conserved phenylalanine or tryptophan. V gene TRBV12-3 or TRBV12-4 combines with J gene TRBJ2-2; tentatively, D is TRBD1 or TRBD2 (6 bases each). Trimming removed 2 bases at V and 5 bases at J, with 12 bases between. The CDR3 covers 15 residues. The CDR3 region is CASSLRGVGTGELFS. The DNA of the CDR3 is TGTGCCAGCAGTTTAAGGGGGGTAGGGACCGGGGAGCTGTTTTCT.

This clonotype has more than one count but fewer than ten. This chain uses TRBV7-9 with TRBJ2-5, with a possible D match to TRBD1 (6 bases). V was trimmed by 5 bases and J by 1 base, leaving 11 bases between them. The CDR3 length is 14 residues. The germline V gene encodes CDR1 SEHNR and CDR2 FQNEAQ (reference sequence). The CDR3: CASSQYRVQETQYF. CDR3 sequence (DNA): TGTGCCAGCAGCCAATACAGGGTCCAAGAGACCCAGTACTTC.

There are many counts of this clonotype. The J gene is TRBJ1-1, the V gene TRBV7-2; 9 bases are a match to TRBD1. The CDR3 extends over 16 amino acids. The germline V gene encodes CDR1 SGHTA and CDR2 FQGNSA. With V trimmed by 5 bases and J by 1 base, 8 bases remained unmatched. CDR3 sequence reads: CASSPGGQGTNTEAFF. CDR3 nucleotide sequence: TGTGCCAGCAGCCCAGGGGGACAGGGTACGAACACTGAAGCTTTCTTT.

This clonotype turned up a few times. This may be a read error, as it is one base from a much larger clone. This chain links TRBV7-2 with TRBJ1-6; D is undetermined. CDR1 is SGHTA, CDR2 FQGNSA, per germline. The CDR3 consists of 14 residues. CDR3 loop: CASSLDGYNPPLHF. The CDR3 DNA reads as TGTGCCAGCAGCTTAGACGGCTATAATCCACCCCTCCACTTT.

This clonotype occurred a few times. This chain joins TRBV5-6 and TRBJ2-7; 9 bases are shared with TRBD1. The ends lost 4 bases at V and 4 bases at J; junction bases unmatched: 9. The CDR3 contains 15 residues. Germline V gene sequence: CDR1 SGHDT, CDR2 YYEEEE. Written as DNA, the CDR3 is TGTGCCAGCAGCCCGACAGGGGGACCAGGGTACGAGCAGTACTTC. Protein sequence: CASSPTGGPGYEQYF.

This clonotype was counted ten times or more. V is TRBV5-1 and J is TRBJ1-2; D unresolved. V was pared by 0 bases and J by 3 bases, with 9 bases between. CDR1 and CDR2 (germline): SGHRS, YFSETQ. The CDR3 sequence is 14 residues long. This CDR3 reads CASSLGQRYYGYTF. The CDR3 DNA reads as TGCGCCAGCAGCTTGGGGCAGAGATACTATGGCTACACCTTC.

This clonotype was counted a few times. V gene TRBV6-2 or TRBV6-3 combines with J gene TRBJ1-5; unclear D gene. V lost 0 bases and J 2 bases, leaving 8 bases between the germline ends. The germline gives CDR1 MNHEY, CDR2 SVGEGT. The CDR3 runs 15 residues. The CDR3 loop reads CASSYSGSRNQPQHF. Here the CDR3 DNA reads TGTGCCAGCAGTTACTCGGGTTCCCGCAATCAGCCCCAGCATTTT.

This clonotype was found many times. The chain couples TRBV28 to TRBJ1-2, with unresolved D. The germline CDR1 and CDR2 sequences are MDHEN and SYDVKM. CDR3 length equals 13 residues. The V end was cut by 10 bases, the J end by 2 bases, with 14 bases between. The CDR3 DNA follows: TGTGCCACCGTCCCCTTTGGGAACTATGGCTACACCTTC. Its protein is CATVPFGNYGYTF.

This clonotype was observed many times. A read error may account for a junction end that differs from germline. The chain joins TRBV7-7 to TRBJ2-5, with 9 bases aligning to TRBD1. CDR3 length: 16 residues. Germline V gene data show CDR1 as SSHAT and CDR2 as FNYEAQ (reference sequence). CDR3 residues: CASSHSTGGTQETQYF. CDR3 coding DNA: TGTGCTAGCAGCCATTCGACAGGGGGGACCCAAGAGACCCAGTACTTC.

In this sample, this clonotype turned up a few times. The V call is TRBV7-9, the J call TRBJ2-7, with 7 bases identical to TRBD1. The V segment lost 5 bases and the J segment 2 bases; nucleotides outside the gene matches: 6. Germline V lookup: CDR1 SEHNR, CDR2 FQNEAQ (reference sequence). This CDR3 has 14 residues. CDR3 protein: CASSAITGAYEQYF. The CDR3, as DNA: TGTGCCAGCAGCGCTATTACAGGGGCCTACGAGCAGTACTTC.

In this sample, this clonotype turned up a few times. The chain carries TRBV20-1 and TRBJ1-5, with D maybe TRBD1 (6 bases). CDR3 length equals 14 residues. CDR1 is DFQATT and CDR2 is SNEGSKA in the germline V gene (reference sequence). V shed 3 bases and J shed 4 bases, with 13 bases lying between them. CDR3 bases: TGCAGTGCTAGTCCGGGACACAGAAATCAGCCCCAGCATTTT. Its translation: CSASPGHRNQPQHF.

This clonotype has more than one count but fewer than ten. The chain joins TRBV30 to TRBJ1-2; no reliable D call. Germline CDR1 GTSNPN, CDR2 SVGIG (reference sequence). The CDR3 consists of 13 residues. Trimming shortened V by 0 bases and J by 6 bases, and 11 bases separated the two germline ends. CDR3 sequence reads: CAWSVDDWDGYTF. For the CDR3, the DNA is TGTGCCTGGAGTGTTGACGACTGGGATGGCTACACCTTC. Complete variable domain (other parts from reference TRBV30 and TRBJ1-2): SQTIHQWPATLVQPVGSPLSLECTVEGTSNPNLYWYRQAAGRGLQLLFYSVGIGQISSEVPQNLSASRPQDRQFILSSKKLLLSDSGFYLCAWSVDDWDGYTFGSGTRLTVV.

The rearrangement uses TRBV28 and TRBJ1-4; TRBD1 matches 12 bases. CDR3 length equals 16 residues. CDR1 is MDHEN and CDR2 is SYDVKM in the germline V gene. J gave up 8 bases and V 10 bases, and 14 bases lay outside the gene matches. The CDR3, as DNA: TGTGCCACCCTCGGGACAGGGGGCGGGGGGGAGGAAAAACTGTTTTTT. It codes for CATLGTGGGGEEKLFF.

This clonotype was recorded many times. This chain links TRBV2 with TRBJ2-7; D perhaps matches TRBD2 (5 bases). The germline V and J ends were trimmed by 7 bases and 3 bases, with 16 bases remaining between them. CDR3 size: 14 residues. Germline assignment: CDR1 SNHLY and CDR2 FYNNEI. The CDR3 protein is CASKTGFFNYEQYF. The CDR3 nucleotides read TGTGCCAGCAAAACGGGATTTTTTAACTACGAGCAGTACTTC. Supplemented by reference TRBV2 and TRBJ2-7, the full variable domain reads EPEVTQTPSHQVTQMGQEVILRCVPISNHLYFYWYRQILGQKVEFLVSFYNNEISEKSEIFDDQFSVERPDGSNFTLKIRSTKLEDSAMYFCASKTGFFNYEQYFGPGTRLTVT.

This chain's CDR3 is CASSFGKEQGMYNSPLHF. In nucleotides, the CDR3 is TGTGCCAGCAGCTTTGGGAAAGAACAGGGGATGTATAATTCACCCCTCCACTTT. The V gene is TRBV11-3, the J gene TRBJ1-6; 7 bases align to TRBD1. Germline lookup yields CDR1 SGHNT and CDR2 YENEEA. The junction had 12 bases not matched to a gene; V was cut back by 3 bases and J by 4 bases. CDR3 size: 18 residues.